The 32 T cell receptor beta chains below were found in one sample sequenced in a study of T-cell memory formation after mild COVID-19. MiXCR, run by TCRdb on the 5' RACE reads, gives a single entry per CDR3 protein. The table shows roughly 200,000 distinct CDR3 sequences, with 16% occurring only once. Sequenced input: PBMCs or a T cell subset sorted from them (not recorded which). The receptors derive from an adult woman who had mild COVID-19 (a few samples of this study predate the infection). Cell type and time point are not known.

This clonotype was detected only a few times. The chain has TRBV12-3 or TRBV12-4 and TRBJ1-1; tentatively, D is TRBD1 (5 bases). Deletions cut 7 bases from V and 1 base from J, with 13 bases between. The CDR3 has 14 amino acids. In DNA form, the CDR3 reads TGTGCCAGCAACCCCAGGGAACGGAACACTGAAGCTTTCTTT. Translating it yields CASNPRERNTEAFF.

This chain uses TRBV7-8 with TRBJ1-5; D might be TRBD1 (5 bases). Trimming stripped 2 bases from V and 2 bases from J, with 13 bases between. This CDR3 is 16 amino acids long. CDR1 is SGHVS and CDR2 is FQNEAQ in the germline V gene. In nucleotides, the CDR3 is TGTGCCAGCAGCTTATTGGGGACCCCAGGCAATCAGCCCCAGCATTTT. Its protein is CASSLLGTPGNQPQHF. Supplemented by reference TRBV7-8 and TRBJ1-5, the full variable domain reads GAGVSQSPRYKVAKRGQDVALRCDPISGHVSLFWYQQALGQGPEFLTYFQNEAQLDKSGLPSDRFFAERPEGSVSTLKIQRTQQEDSAVYLCASSLLGTPGNQPQHFGDGTRLSIL.

This clonotype was recorded a few times. This chain joins TRBV5-1 and TRBJ1-1; TRBD1 matches 8 bases. Trimming at V came to 6 bases and at J to 5 bases, leaving 12 bases not matched to a gene. The CDR3 is made up of 15 amino acids. CDR1 SGHRS and CDR2 YFSETQ come from the germline V gene. DNA of the CDR3: TGCGCCAGCAATGACAGGGGTACCGGTGCGACTGAAGCTTTCTTT. As protein: CASNDRGTGATEAFF.

Ten or more counts support this clonotype. The chain combines TRBV5-1 with TRBJ2-7; D might be TRBD1 (6 bases). The V end was cut by 4 bases, the J end by 2 bases, with 13 bases between. The CDR3 length is 14 residues. The germline CDR1 and CDR2 sequences are SGHRS and YFSETQ. CDR3 bases: TGCGCCAGCAGCAACACAGGGTCGACCTACGAGCAGTACTTC. Translating it yields CASSNTGSTYEQYF.

V gene TRBV6-1 combines with J gene TRBJ1-5; D is unclear. The germline V gene has CDR1 MNHNS and CDR2 SASEGT. V dropped 3 bases and J dropped 7 bases, with 13 bases sitting between them. The CDR3 is made up of 14 amino acids. The CDR3 bases are TGTGCCAGCAGTGATTCGGGAGGAGACCAGCCCCAGCATTTT. It codes for CASSDSGGDQPQHF.

The J gene is TRBJ2-5, the V gene TRBV5-6; D is undetermined. The ends were cut back, 3 bases at V and 1 base at J, with 10 bases in the middle. The CDR3 extends over 14 amino acids. CDR1 is SGHDT, CDR2 YYEEEE, per germline. CDR3 nucleotides: TGTGCCAGCAGCTCTCGGGCCCTCCAAGAGACCCAGTACTTC. This gives the protein CASSSRALQETQYF.

V gene TRBV5-1 combines with J gene TRBJ1-4; TRBD1 is a possible D gene (5 bases). The germline gives CDR1 SGHRS, CDR2 YFSETQ. This CDR3 has 14 amino acids. V was cut by 5 bases and J by 0 bases, with 8 bases left in between. CDR3 nucleotide sequence: TGCGCCAGCAGTCAGGGAGCAACTAATGAAAAACTGTTTTTT. It is translated as CASSQGATNEKLFF.

The chain recombines TRBV24-1 with TRBJ2-5; 11 nucleotides align to TRBD1. Germline V gives CDR1 KGHDR, CDR2 SFDVKD. The J segment lost 4 bases and the V segment lost 0 bases, leaving 0 bases of the junction unmatched. The CDR3 contains 15 residues. CDR3 residues: CATSDLGQGAETQYF. The CDR3 DNA is TGTGCCACCAGTGATTTGGGACAGGGGGCAGAGACCCAGTACTTC.

This clonotype showed up just a few times. The J gene is TRBJ2-3, the V gene TRBV7-6; perhaps TRBD2 as D (5 bases). The CDR3 consists of 14 residues. Trimming removed 5 bases at V and 2 bases at J, with 11 bases between. Per germline, CDR1 SGHVS and CDR2 FNYEAQ. CDR3 coding DNA: TGTGCCAGCAGCCCGGGCGGGTTCACAGATACGCAGTATTTT. This codes for CASSPGGFTDTQYF.

This chain joins TRBV3-1 and TRBJ2-7; weak D call: TRBD1 (6 bases). CDR1 and CDR2 (germline): LGHDT, YNNKEL (reference sequence). Trimming shortened V by 2 bases and J by 6 bases, and 11 bases separated the two germline ends. The CDR3 has 13 residues. The DNA of the CDR3 is TGTGCCAGCAGCCAACCGCGACAGGCCGAGCAGTACTTC. It is translated as CASSQPRQAEQYF.

This rearrangement joins TRBV20-1 to TRBJ1-6; tentative D call: TRBD1 (5 bases). Germline CDR1 DFQATT, CDR2 SNEGSKA (reference sequence). There are 16 residues in the CDR3. The germline V and J ends were trimmed by 0 bases and 0 bases, with 9 bases remaining between them. The CDR3 nucleotides read TGCAGTGCTAGAGAGGGGGGTAGCTCCTATAATTCACCCCTCCACTTT. Translated, it gives CSAREGGSSYNSPLHF.

This clonotype was observed a few times. The rearrangement uses TRBV7-6 and TRBJ1-5; D gene uncertain. Trimming stripped 0 bases from V and 6 bases from J, with 6 bases between. The CDR3 contains 13 residues. Germline V gene sequence: CDR1 SGHVS, CDR2 FNYEAQ. CDR3 in DNA: TGTGCCAGCAGCTTAGCGATGACTCAGCCCCAGCATTTT. It encodes CASSLAMTQPQHF.

The chain recombines TRBV7-9 with TRBJ1-2; 9 nucleotides match TRBD1. The length of the CDR3 is 15 residues. Germline values: CDR1 SEHNR, CDR2 FQNEAQ (reference sequence). The V gene end was trimmed by 5 bases and the J gene end by 4 bases; junction bases not matched to a gene: 8. The CDR3 loop reads CASSPPTGGFYGYTF. The CDR3 DNA sequence: TGTGCCAGCAGCCCGCCCACAGGGGGCTTCTATGGCTACACCTTC.

This clonotype came up once. The chain couples TRBV30 to TRBJ2-3, with unresolved D. The CDR3 consists of 12 residues. Germline V gene lookup returns CDR1 GTSNPN and CDR2 SVGIG (reference sequence). Trimming took off 4 bases at V and 5 bases at J, with 10 bases between the two ends. The CDR3: CAWIPLVDTQYF. In DNA form, the CDR3 reads TGTGCCTGGATTCCTCTGGTAGATACGCAGTATTTT.

This clonotype was seen only a few times. The chain employs TRBV7-3 and TRBJ2-7; D may be TRBD2 (6 bases). Trimming shortened V by 2 bases and J by 6 bases, and 17 bases separated the two germline ends. The CDR3 covers 15 residues. The germline V gene encodes CDR1 SGHTA and CDR2 FQGTGA. For the CDR3, the DNA is TGTGCCAGCAGCTTAGATTCGGGAGCTGCTGGCGAGCAGTACTTC. Its protein is CASSLDSGAAGEQYF.

This chain links TRBV30 with TRBJ1-1, with D uncertain. Germline V CDR1 and CDR2: GTSNPN, SVGIG (reference sequence). The CDR3 spans 11 residues. The V end lost 1 base, the J end lost 10 bases, and 10 bases lay between the germline ends. The CDR3 DNA follows: TGTGCCTGGAGTGGACCACGGGGAGCTTTCTTT. This codes for CAWSGPRGAFF.

This clonotype appeared a few times. V gene TRBV19 combines with J gene TRBJ2-6; D call uncertain. V lost 3 bases and J 0 bases, leaving 15 bases between the germline ends. This CDR3 region has 18 residues. The V gene's germline CDR1 is LNHDA and CDR2 SQIVND (reference sequence). CDR3 protein: CASSILAVTVSGANVLTF. The CDR3 nucleotides are TGTGCCAGTAGTATTCTTGCCGTAACTGTCTCTGGGGCCAACGTCCTGACTTTC.

This chain joins TRBV10-3 and TRBJ2-3, with 7 bases identical to TRBD1. This CDR3 is 12 amino acids long. Germline CDR1 reads ENHRY; CDR2 reads SYGVKD. The J segment lost 7 bases and the V segment lost 5 bases, leaving 3 bases of the junction unmatched. The DNA of the CDR3 is TGTGCCATCAGTCCCAGGGGGAATACGCAGTATTTT. It translates to CAISPRGNTQYF.

The rearrangement uses TRBV7-2 and TRBJ2-1; TRBD1 might be the D (6 bases). The germline V gene has CDR1 SGHTA and CDR2 FQGNSA. Trimming removed 0 bases from V and 10 bases from J, with 7 bases in between. CDR3 length: 12 amino acids. The CDR3 DNA follows: TGTGCCAGCAGCTTAGCGACAGGAGAGCAGTTCTTC. It encodes CASSLATGEQFF.

This clonotype was counted between two and nine times. The chain carries TRBV18 and TRBJ2-1; D is possibly TRBD2 (5 bases). The V end was cut by 5 bases, the J end by 0 bases, with 17 bases between. CDR1 is KGHSH and CDR2 is LQKENI in the germline V gene. The CDR3 has 17 amino acids. Here the CDR3 reads CASSTLISVSSYNEQFF. As DNA, the CDR3 is TGTGCCAGCTCAACACTTATTAGCGTGAGCTCCTACAATGAGCAGTTCTTC.

The V and J genes are TRBV24-1 and TRBJ2-3; 9 bases line up with TRBD1. Germline CDR1 reads KGHDR; CDR2 reads SFDVKD. The CDR3 runs 16 residues. V trimming: 4 bases; J trimming: 2 bases; junction bases outside the gene matches: 6. The chain's CDR3 is CATSDPGTGPTDTQYF. The CDR3, as DNA: TGTGCCACCAGTGACCCTGGGACAGGGCCCACAGATACGCAGTATTTT.

V usage is TRBV5-5 and J usage is TRBJ2-3; the match to TRBD2 covers 7 bases. From germline, CDR1 is SGHKS and CDR2 YYEKEE (reference sequence). The CDR3 length is 15 residues. V shed 1 base and J 4 bases; nucleotides not matched to a gene: 6. The CDR3 loop reads CASSLMGGSADTQYF. The CDR3 coding sequence is TGTGCCAGCAGCTTGATGGGAGGGAGTGCAGATACGCAGTATTTT. Variable domain in full (rest from reference TRBV5-5 and TRBJ2-3): DAGVTQSPTHLIKTRGQQVTLRCSPISGHKSVSWYQQVLGQGPQFIFQYYEKEERGRGNFPDRFSARQFPNYSSELNVNALLLGDSALYLCASSLMGGSADTQYFGPGTRLTVL.

This clonotype occurred many times. The V call is TRBV5-1, the J call TRBJ2-1, with D tentatively TRBD2 (5 bases). This CDR3 contains 13 residues. Trimming removed 4 bases from V and 8 bases from J, with 13 bases in between. Germline-derived CDR1 and CDR2 are SGHRS and YFSETQ. The CDR3 spells CASSLRGFDEQFF. The DNA for the CDR3 is TGCGCCAGCAGCCTTAGAGGGTTCGATGAGCAGTTCTTC.

The sample holds a few counts of this clonotype. The gene calls are TRBV11-2 and TRBJ1-2; TRBD1 agrees at 8 bases. Germline V gene lookup returns CDR1 SGHAT and CDR2 FQNNGV. The CDR3 is made up of 13 amino acids. J gave up 6 bases and V 1 base, and 1 base lay outside the gene matches. The CDR3, as DNA: TGTGCCAGCAGCTTAGCAGGGGGCAATGGCTACACCTTC. Protein sequence: CASSLAGGNGYTF.

The rearrangement links TRBV24-1 to TRBJ2-7; a possible D gene is TRBD2 (6 bases). This CDR3 is 17 amino acids long. The V and J ends lost 3 bases and 5 bases respectively, with 22 bases between them. Germline CDR1 is KGHDR and CDR2 is SFDVKD. Here the CDR3 DNA reads TGTGCCACCAGTGATGGAGGGCAGGGAAGGAGACAACACGAGCAGTACTTC. Encoded protein: CATSDGGQGRRQHEQYF.

This clonotype was detected a few times. The chain couples TRBV9 to TRBJ2-1, with 11 bases matching TRBD1. The CDR3 runs to 13 residues. Trimming cost V 0 bases and J 12 bases; bases outside gene matches: 2. Germline V gives CDR1 SGDLS, CDR2 YYNGEE. The CDR3 nucleotides read TGTGCCAGCAGCGTAGAAGGGACAGGGGGGCAGTTCTTC. Translating it yields CASSVEGTGGQFF.

J is TRBJ1-5 and V is TRBV5-1; D perhaps matches TRBD1 (6 bases). V lost 0 bases and J lost 3, with 10 bases in between. CDR1 is SGHRS and CDR2 is YFSETQ in the germline V gene. This CDR3 is 15 amino acids long. DNA of the CDR3: TGCGCCAGCAGCTTGGACGGACAGCACAATCAGCCCCAGCATTTT. Its protein product is CASSLDGQHNQPQHF.

This sequence joins TRBV5-1 and TRBJ2-5; no definite D call. The CDR3 extends over 14 amino acids. V shed 0 bases and J shed 5 bases, with 11 bases lying between them. Germline CDR1 and CDR2: SGHRS and YFSETQ. CDR3: CASSLVPFGETQYF. The CDR3 bases are TGCGCCAGCAGCTTGGTACCCTTTGGGGAGACCCAGTACTTC.

This clonotype was found a few times. The rearrangement joins TRBV6-5 to TRBJ1-1; D is possibly TRBD1 (5 bases). CDR1 is MNHEY and CDR2 is SVGAGI in the germline V gene. Trimming removed 2 bases from V and 4 bases from J, with 14 bases in between. The CDR3 sequence is 15 residues long. CDR3 sequence reads: CASSYMGLRLTEAFF. For the CDR3, the DNA is TGTGCCAGCAGTTACATGGGGCTCCGACTCACTGAAGCTTTCTTT.

The chain joins TRBV18 to TRBJ2-3; D uncertain. Deletions cut 2 bases from V and 3 bases from J, with 9 bases between. This CDR3 has 14 residues. Germline V gives CDR1 KGHSH, CDR2 LQKENI. In DNA, the CDR3 is TGTGCCAGCTCACCAGTCCACGGAACAGATACGCAGTATTTT. It specifies CASSPVHGTDTQYF.

J is TRBJ1-6 and V is TRBV18; no firm D call. From germline, CDR1 is KGHSH and CDR2 LQKENI. The CDR3 runs to 14 residues. V was trimmed by 3 bases and J by 14 bases, leaving 17 bases between them. The CDR3 sequence: CASSPEGAGSALHF. In DNA form, the CDR3 reads TGTGCCAGCTCACCTGAGGGTGCGGGCAGTGCCCTCCACTTT.

This clonotype has a handful of counts. V is TRBV5-1 and J is TRBJ1-5; perhaps TRBD1 as D (5 bases). V lost 4 bases and J 4 bases, leaving 12 bases between the germline ends. This CDR3 region has 14 residues. Germline V gene lookup returns CDR1 SGHRS and CDR2 YFSETQ. The CDR3 DNA reads TGCGCCAGCAGCCCGGGACGGGGGAATCAGCCCCAGCATTTT. Protein product: CASSPGRGNQPQHF.